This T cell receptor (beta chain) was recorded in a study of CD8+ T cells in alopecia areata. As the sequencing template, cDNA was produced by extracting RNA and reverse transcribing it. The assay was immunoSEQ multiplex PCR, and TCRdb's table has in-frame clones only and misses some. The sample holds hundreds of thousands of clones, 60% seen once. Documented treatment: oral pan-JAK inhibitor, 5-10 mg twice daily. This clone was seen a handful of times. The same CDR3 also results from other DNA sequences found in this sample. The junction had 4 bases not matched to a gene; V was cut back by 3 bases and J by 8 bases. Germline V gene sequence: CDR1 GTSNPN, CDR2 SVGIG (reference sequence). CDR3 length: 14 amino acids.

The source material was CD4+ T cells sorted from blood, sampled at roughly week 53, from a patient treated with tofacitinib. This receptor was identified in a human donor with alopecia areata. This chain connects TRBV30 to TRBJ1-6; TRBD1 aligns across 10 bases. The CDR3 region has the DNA TGTGCCTGGAGAGAGACAGGGGGCTATTCACCCCTCCACTTT. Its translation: CAWRETGGYSPLHF.